This entry lists 26 T cell receptor beta chains sequenced from one sample in a study of cytomegalovirus exposure and HLA in healthy donors (dated by TCRdb to 2015 to 2018). Library preparation used the immunoSEQ multiplex PCR assay. For the multiplex PCR, a mixture combining 60 forward primers for TCR Vbeta segments and 13 reverse primers for TCR Jbeta segments was used. Here the immuneACCESS table is served through TCRdb, limited to in-frame sequences with V and J called. Missing clones are a known gap in these copies; in checked studies unresolved V genes cover under half, and the rest lacks a known reason. The sample table holds over 40,000 clones. Around 2% of the sample is taken by the ten largest. The specimen was PBMCs. These receptor sequences come from a middle-aged woman in good health and CMV-seronegative.

The chain uses TRBV10-3 and TRBJ1-1; D perhaps matches TRBD1 (5 bases). From germline, CDR1 is ENHRY and CDR2 SYGVKD. V dropped 2 bases and J dropped 6 bases, with 13 bases sitting between them. CDR3 length: 14 amino acids. This CDR3 is CAISEQTGYPEAFF. The CDR3 DNA reads TGTGCCATCAGTGAGCAAACAGGTTACCCTGAAGCTTTCTTT.

The rearrangement links TRBV5-3 to TRBJ1-2; D is unclear. TRBV5-3 is assigned to the ORF class and has an uncertain function. The CDR3 covers 15 residues. V lost 6 bases, J lost 5 bases, and 20 bases lay in between. This chain's CDR3 is CARKITIPEVYGYTF. The DNA for the CDR3 is TGTGCCAGAAAAATTACAATTCCAGAGGTTTATGGCTACACCTTC.

The rearrangement uses TRBV6-6 and TRBJ1-1; D is undetermined. CDR3 length: 14 residues. Germline CDR1 is MNHNY and CDR2 is SVGAGI (reference sequence). The ends were cut back, 8 bases at V and 5 bases at J, with 18 bases in the middle. The CDR3 loop is CASADEGGWTEAFF. In DNA, the CDR3 is TGTGCCAGCGCAGACGAGGGCGGATGGACTGAAGCTTTCTTT.

This chain links TRBV7-2 with TRBJ2-7; D might be TRBD1 (6 bases). V dropped 2 bases and J dropped 4 bases, with 12 bases sitting between them. Germline CDR1 SGHTA, CDR2 FQGNSA. The CDR3 has 14 residues. CDR3 residues: CASSLSQGPYEQYF. CDR3 bases: TGTGCCAGCAGCTTATCACAGGGACCGTACGAGCAGTACTTC.

The chain's CDR3 is CASSIPLPGLAGHRATGELFF. Written as DNA, the CDR3 is TGTGCCAGTAGTATCCCCCTGCCGGGACTAGCGGGGCACCGAGCCACCGGGGAGCTGTTTTTT. The chain is built from TRBV19 and TRBJ2-2; 13 nucleotides match TRBD2. The CDR3 is 21 amino acids. Germline CDR1 is LNHDA and CDR2 is SQIVND (reference sequence). J lost 4 bases, V lost 3 bases, and 17 bases had no gene match.

V is TRBV21-1 and J is TRBJ2-7; no check of the table's D call, TRBD2, against the DNA was made. TRBV21-1 is reported as a pseudogene. The CDR3 extends over 11 amino acids. The DNA for the CDR3 is TGTGCCAGCAGTAACCTAGCGGAGGCTTGGGTC. Translated: CASSNLAEAWV.

The chain recombines TRBV19 with TRBJ1-2; 9 bases fit TRBD1. With V trimmed by 6 bases and J by 6 bases, 5 bases remained unmatched. Germline assignment: CDR1 LNHDA and CDR2 SQIVND (reference sequence). The CDR3 covers 13 residues. The DNA for the CDR3 is TGTGCCAGTAGGCACAGGGGGCGAGATGGCTACACCTTC. Protein product: CASRHRGRDGYTF.

CDR3 DNA: TGTGCCAGCAGTGCCAGGACTAGCGGGAGGACGGCTGAGCAGTTCTTC. This sequence encodes CASSARTSGRTAEQFF. The rearrangement uses TRBV6-6 and TRBJ2-1, with TRBD2 matching over 14 bases. Trimming at V came to 5 bases and at J to 9 bases, leaving 9 bases not matched to a gene. The CDR3 is 16 residues long. Germline V gives CDR1 MNHNY, CDR2 SVGAGI (reference sequence).

J is TRBJ1-2 and V is TRBV6-5; D is possibly TRBD1 (6 bases). The V end was cut by 2 bases, the J end by 3 bases, with 10 bases between. The CDR3 is 14 residues long. CDR1 is MNHEY and CDR2 is SVGAGI in the germline V gene. The CDR3 DNA sequence: TGTGCCAGCAGTTACGGGGGGGCGGACTATGGCTACACCTTC. This translates into CASSYGGADYGYTF.

J is TRBJ2-5 and V is TRBV7-9, with D unresolved. CDR1 SEHNR and CDR2 FQNEAQ come from the germline V gene (reference sequence). The CDR3 is 12 residues long. V shed 5 bases and J shed 0 bases, with 4 bases lying between them. In DNA, the CDR3 is TGTGCCAGCAGCCCATACCAAGAGACCCAGTACTTC. As protein: CASSPYQETQYF. Full variable domain (outside the CDR3, taken from reference TRBV7-9 and TRBJ2-5): DTGVSQNPRHKITKRGQNVTFRCDPISEHNRLYWYRQTLGQGPEFLTYFQNEAQLEKSRLLSDRFSAERPKGSFSTLEIQRTEQGDSAMYLCASSPYQETQYFGPGTRLLVL.

The chain has TRBV4-3 and TRBJ2-1; 15 bases line up with TRBD2. Germline lookup yields CDR1 LGHNA and CDR2 YSLEER. J was trimmed by 5 bases and V by 1 base; bases with no gene match: 3. The CDR3 is 17 residues long. The CDR3 protein is CASSQGTSGGDDNEQFF. The CDR3 nucleotides read TGCGCCAGCAGCCAAGGGACTAGCGGGGGGGACGACAATGAGCAGTTCTTC.

V usage is TRBV5-8 and J usage is TRBJ1-2; D not resolved. Germline V gene data show CDR1 as SGHTS and CDR2 as YDEGEE. The CDR3 has 13 amino acids. V shed 2 bases and J shed 5 bases, with 10 bases lying between them. The CDR3 DNA reads TGTGCCAGCAGCTTTCAAGAGGCTTATGGCTACACCTTC. Protein: CASSFQEAYGYTF.

The chain is built from TRBV7-6 and TRBJ2-2, with TRBD1 matching 8 bases. V was clipped by 4 bases and J by 5 bases; unmatched bases: 12. The CDR3 covers 17 residues. The germline CDR1 and CDR2 sequences are SGHVS and FNYEAQ. The DNA of the CDR3 is TGTGCCAGCAGCTCGCTATTCGGACAGGGTCGAACCGGGGAGCTGTTTTTT. Its translation: CASSSLFGQGRTGELFF. Full variable domain (outside the CDR3, taken from reference TRBV7-6 and TRBJ2-2): GAGVSQSPRYKVTKRGQDVALRCDPISGHVSLYWYRQALGQGPEFLTYFNYEAQQDKSGLPNDRFSAERPEGSISTLTIQRTEQRDSAMYRCASSSLFGQGRTGELFFGEGSRLTVL.

The CDR3 reads CASSLDRGVRELFF. The CDR3, as DNA: TGCGCCAGCAGCCTGGACAGGGGAGTCCGGGAGCTGTTTTTT. The chain has TRBV4-1 and TRBJ2-2; 9 bases agree with TRBD1. In germline, CDR1 is MGHRA, CDR2 YSYEKL. The CDR3 covers 14 residues. Trimming removed 4 bases from V and 9 bases from J; junction bases left unmatched: 6.

For this clone: The same CDR3 also results from other DNA sequences found in this sample. This rearrangement joins TRBV6-4 to TRBJ1-1; 8 nucleotides align to TRBD1. The germline gives CDR1 MRHNA, CDR2 SNTAGT. The CDR3 runs 15 residues. With V trimmed by 4 bases and J by 5 bases, 9 bases remained unmatched. CDR3 amino acids: CASSAGQGRNTEAFF. The CDR3 coding sequence is TGTGCCAGCAGTGCTGGACAGGGTCGGAATACTGAAGCTTTCTTT.

The chain uses TRBV9 and TRBJ1-2; 8 nucleotides line up with TRBD1. J was trimmed by 6 bases and V by 5 bases; bases with no gene match: 3. Per germline, CDR1 SGDLS and CDR2 YYNGEE. This CDR3 has 12 amino acids. CDR3 region: CASSPGGDGYTF. In DNA form, the CDR3 reads TGTGCCAGCAGTCCAGGGGGCGATGGCTACACCTTC.

This chain joins TRBV7-2 and TRBJ2-5; D call uncertain. In germline, CDR1 is SGHTA, CDR2 FQGNSA. With 5 bases removed from V and 3 bases from J, the gap between germline ends came to 10 bases. The CDR3 loop spans 13 amino acids. In nucleotides, the CDR3 is TGTGCCAGCAGCCCGCTAACTGAAGAGACCCAGTACTTC. This codes for CASSPLTEETQYF.

The V gene is TRBV30, the J gene TRBJ2-7, with TRBD1 identical over 8 bases. After removal of 1 base from V and 6 bases from J, the junction contained 14 bases not matched to a gene. The V gene's germline CDR1 is GTSNPN and CDR2 SVGIG (reference sequence). The CDR3 length is 16 residues. The CDR3 nucleotides read TGTGCCTGGAGTGCCGACAGGGGCGCAGGAGTAGTCGAGCAGTACTTC. This codes for CAWSADRGAGVVEQYF.

As for this clone: Other DNA sequences within the sample encode an identical CDR3. The chain is built from TRBV15 and TRBJ1-6; D not resolved. CDR1 is LNHNV, CDR2 YYDKDF, per germline (reference sequence). V lost 2 bases to trimming and J lost 5 bases, with 13 bases between them. CDR3 length: 16 amino acids. This CDR3 is CATSRSFRHNNSPLHF. The CDR3 region has the DNA TGTGCCACCAGCAGATCTTTTCGACACAATAATTCACCCCTCCACTTT.

V gene TRBV13 combines with J gene TRBJ2-7; TRBD1 aligns across 12 bases. Germline CDR1 reads PRHDT; CDR2 reads FYEKMQ (reference sequence). J lost 6 bases, V lost 4 bases, and 10 bases had no gene match. The length of the CDR3 is 16 residues. This CDR3 reads CASSSTSGQGASEQYF. The CDR3 DNA sequence: TGTGCCAGCAGCTCCACCTCGGGACAGGGGGCCTCCGAGCAGTACTTC.

V and J are TRBV18 and TRBJ2-1; 10 nucleotides align to TRBD2. V was clipped by 0 bases and J by 4 bases; unmatched bases: 3. The CDR3 is made up of 16 amino acids. Germline V gene data show CDR1 as KGHSH and CDR2 as LQKENI. The CDR3 protein is CASSPPSGGAYNEQFF. The CDR3 nucleotides are TGTGCCAGCTCACCACCGAGCGGGGGGGCATACAATGAGCAGTTCTTC.

This chain joins TRBV10-1 and TRBJ2-2; D may be TRBD1 (6 bases). Germline values: CDR1 WNHNN, CDR2 SYGVQD (reference sequence). The CDR3 extends over 14 amino acids. Trimming took off 2 bases at V and 6 bases at J, with 10 bases between the two ends. The CDR3 sequence: CASSEVGAAGELFF. CDR3 sequence (DNA): TGCGCCAGCAGTGAGGTGGGGGCCGCCGGGGAGCTGTTTTTT.

The genes are TRBV12-2 and TRBJ1-5; the table gives TRBD1 as D, unverified against the DNA. TRBV12-2 is annotated as a pseudogene. The CDR3 has 16 amino acids. The CDR3 sequence is CASRFGGHHSNQPQHF. The CDR3 coding sequence is TGTGCAAGTCGTTTTGGTGGACATCATAGCAATCAGCCCCAGCATTTT.

J is TRBJ2-5 and V is TRBV7-2; D not resolved. The CDR3 consists of 13 residues. V was shortened by 2 bases and J by 5 bases, with 9 bases between the two germline ends. In germline, CDR1 is SGHTA, CDR2 FQGNSA. The CDR3 loop reads CASSLPLRETQYF. For the CDR3, the DNA is TGTGCCAGCAGCTTACCCCTCCGGGAGACCCAGTACTTC.

The J gene is TRBJ1-1, the V gene TRBV19; D is unresolved. V was cut by 6 bases and J by 5 bases, with 16 bases left in between. Per germline, CDR1 LNHDA and CDR2 SQIVND (reference sequence). The CDR3 consists of 14 residues. In DNA form, the CDR3 reads TGTGCCAGTAGCTTGTTTAAGGAGTGGACTGAAGCTTTCTTT. As protein: CASSLFKEWTEAFF.

The chain links TRBV6-5 to TRBJ2-7, with TRBD2 matching 11 bases. Losses at the gene ends were 8 bases for V and 2 bases for J; bases not matched to a gene: 2. Germline lookup yields CDR1 MNHEY and CDR2 SVGAGI. CDR3 length: 13 residues. CDR3 nucleotide sequence: TGTGCCAGCGGACTAGCGGGTGCCTACGAGCAGTACTTC. Translated: CASGLAGAYEQYF.